The clone carrying this TCR beta chain turned up a few times. Antigen unknown. V lost 4 bases to trimming and J lost 5 bases, with 11 bases between them. Germline V gene data show CDR1 as SGHRS and CDR2 as YFSETQ. The CDR3 spans 13 residues. Using its own MiXCR run on the reads, TCRdb lists one record per CDR3 protein. The sample includes about 700,000 distinct CDR3 sequences, roughly a third of them seen just once. The sample comes from a study of T cell repertoires in cytomegalovirus infection. The chain couples TRBV5-1 to TRBJ2-3; D possibly corresponds to TRBD1 (7 bases). Sample: cultured PBMCs, taken from culture after CMV antigen stimulation. This clonotype was obtained from a human donor in good health (CMV status not recorded). Some clones in this sample may be carry-over from other donors' samples. The DNA for the CDR3 is TGCGCCAGCAGCCCTCAGGGGGGAGATACGCAGTATTTT. As protein: CASSPQGGDTQYF.